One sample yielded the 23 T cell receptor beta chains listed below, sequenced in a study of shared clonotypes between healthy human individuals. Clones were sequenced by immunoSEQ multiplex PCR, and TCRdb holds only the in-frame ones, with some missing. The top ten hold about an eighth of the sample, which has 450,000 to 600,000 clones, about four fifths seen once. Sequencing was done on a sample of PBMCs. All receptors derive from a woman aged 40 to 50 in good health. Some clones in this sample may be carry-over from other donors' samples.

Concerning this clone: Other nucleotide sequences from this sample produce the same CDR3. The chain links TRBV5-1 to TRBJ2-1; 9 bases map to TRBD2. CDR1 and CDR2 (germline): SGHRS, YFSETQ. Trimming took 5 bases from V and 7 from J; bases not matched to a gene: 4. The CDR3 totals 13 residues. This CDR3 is CASRVAGANEQFF. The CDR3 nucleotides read TGCGCCAGCAGGGTAGCGGGAGCTAATGAGCAGTTCTTC.

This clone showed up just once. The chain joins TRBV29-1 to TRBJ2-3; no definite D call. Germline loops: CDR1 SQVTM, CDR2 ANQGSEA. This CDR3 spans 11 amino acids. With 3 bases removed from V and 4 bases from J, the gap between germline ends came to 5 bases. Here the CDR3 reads CSVEFPDTQYF. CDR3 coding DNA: TGCAGCGTTGAGTTCCCAGATACGCAGTATTTT.

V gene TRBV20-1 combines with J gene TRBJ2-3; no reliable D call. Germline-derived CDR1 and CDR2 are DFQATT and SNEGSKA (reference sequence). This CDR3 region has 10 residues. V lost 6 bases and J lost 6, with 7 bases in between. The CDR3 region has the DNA TGCAGTGCCTTAAGGGATACGCAGTATTTT. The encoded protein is CSALRDTQYF.

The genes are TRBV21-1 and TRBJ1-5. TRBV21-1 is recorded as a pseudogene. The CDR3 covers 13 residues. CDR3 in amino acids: CASSKAIGVFEHF. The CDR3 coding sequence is TGTGCCAGCAGCAAAGCGATTGGGGTTTTCGAGCATTTT.

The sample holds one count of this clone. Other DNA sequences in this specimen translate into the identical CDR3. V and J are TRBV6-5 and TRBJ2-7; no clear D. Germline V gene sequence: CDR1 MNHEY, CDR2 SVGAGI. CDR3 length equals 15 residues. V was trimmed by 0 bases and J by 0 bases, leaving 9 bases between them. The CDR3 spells CASSYSSAYSYEQYF. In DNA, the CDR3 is TGTGCCAGCAGTTACTCGAGTGCTTACTCCTACGAGCAGTACTTC.

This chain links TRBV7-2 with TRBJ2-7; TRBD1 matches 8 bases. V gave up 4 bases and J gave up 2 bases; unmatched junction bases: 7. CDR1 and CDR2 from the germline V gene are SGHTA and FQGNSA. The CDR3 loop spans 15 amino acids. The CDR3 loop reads CASSSWDRSTYEQYF. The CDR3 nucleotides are TGTGCCAGCAGCTCATGGGACAGGTCGACCTACGAGCAGTACTTC.

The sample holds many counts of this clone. The DNA of the CDR3 is TGTGCCAGCAGCTTTACGATAGATGAGCAGTTCTTC. Its protein product is CASSFTIDEQFF. The chain employs TRBV5-6 and TRBJ2-1; no clear D gene. This CDR3 has 12 amino acids. Per the germline V gene, CDR1 is SGHDT and CDR2 is YYEEEE. With 2 bases removed from V and 8 bases from J, the gap between germline ends came to 8 bases.

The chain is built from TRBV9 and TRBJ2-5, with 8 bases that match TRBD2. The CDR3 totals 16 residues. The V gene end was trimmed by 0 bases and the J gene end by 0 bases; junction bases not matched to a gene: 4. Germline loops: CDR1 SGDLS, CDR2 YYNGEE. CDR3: CASSVEASGYQETQYF. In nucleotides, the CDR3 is TGTGCCAGCAGCGTAGAGGCTAGCGGGTACCAAGAGACCCAGTACTTC.

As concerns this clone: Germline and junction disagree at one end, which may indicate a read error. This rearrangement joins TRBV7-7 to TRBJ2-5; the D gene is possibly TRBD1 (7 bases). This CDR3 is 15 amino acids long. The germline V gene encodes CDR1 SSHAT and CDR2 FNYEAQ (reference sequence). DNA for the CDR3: TGTGCTAGCAGCCAACAGGGGTTTGCGGGGGAGACCCAGTACTTC. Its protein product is CASSQQGFAGETQYF.

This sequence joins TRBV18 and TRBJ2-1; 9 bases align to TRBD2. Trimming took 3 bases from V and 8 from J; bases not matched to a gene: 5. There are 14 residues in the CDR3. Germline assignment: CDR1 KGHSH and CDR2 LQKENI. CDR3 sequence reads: CASSPGLAGYEQFF. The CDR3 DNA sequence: TGTGCCAGCTCACCGGGACTAGCAGGCTATGAGCAGTTCTTC.

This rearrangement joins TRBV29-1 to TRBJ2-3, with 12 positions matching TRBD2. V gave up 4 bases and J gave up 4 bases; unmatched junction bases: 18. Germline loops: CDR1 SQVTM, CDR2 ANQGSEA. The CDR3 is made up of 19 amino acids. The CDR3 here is CSVGRGTGTSGYKADTQYF. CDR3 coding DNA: TGCAGCGTTGGACGAGGAACCGGGACTAGCGGGTACAAAGCAGATACGCAGTATTTT.

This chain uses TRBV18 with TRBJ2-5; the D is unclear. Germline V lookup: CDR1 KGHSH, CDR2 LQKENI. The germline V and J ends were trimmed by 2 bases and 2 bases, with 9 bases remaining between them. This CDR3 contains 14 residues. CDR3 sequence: CASSPEVIQETQYF. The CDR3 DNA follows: TGTGCCAGCTCACCAGAGGTAATACAAGAGACCCAGTACTTC. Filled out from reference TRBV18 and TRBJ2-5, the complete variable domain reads NAGVMQNPRHLVRRRGQEARLRCSPMKGHSHVYWYRQLPEEGLKFMVYLQKENIIDESGMPKERFSAEFPKEGPSILRIQQVVRGDSAAYFCASSPEVIQETQYFGPGTRLLVL.

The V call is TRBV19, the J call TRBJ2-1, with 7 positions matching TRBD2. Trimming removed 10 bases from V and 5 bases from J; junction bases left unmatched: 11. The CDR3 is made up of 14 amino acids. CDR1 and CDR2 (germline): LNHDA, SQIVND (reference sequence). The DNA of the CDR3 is TGTGCCACTAAGTCAGCGGGACTACACAATGAGCAGTTCTTC. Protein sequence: CATKSAGLHNEQFF.

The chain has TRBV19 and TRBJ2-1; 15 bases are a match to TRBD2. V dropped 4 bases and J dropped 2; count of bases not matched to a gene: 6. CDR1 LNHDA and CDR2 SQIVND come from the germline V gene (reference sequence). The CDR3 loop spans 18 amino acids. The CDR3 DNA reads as TGTGCCAGTAGTACCGGACTAGCGGGAGGGCCGGCCTACAATGAGCAGTTCTTC. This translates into CASSTGLAGGPAYNEQFF.

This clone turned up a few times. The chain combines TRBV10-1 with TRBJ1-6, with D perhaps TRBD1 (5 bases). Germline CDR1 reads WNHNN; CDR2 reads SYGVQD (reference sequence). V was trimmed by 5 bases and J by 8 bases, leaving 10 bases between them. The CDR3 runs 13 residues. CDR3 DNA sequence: TGCGCCAGCAGTAGGACGGGGGATTCACCCCTCCACTTT. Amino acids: CASSRTGDSPLHF.

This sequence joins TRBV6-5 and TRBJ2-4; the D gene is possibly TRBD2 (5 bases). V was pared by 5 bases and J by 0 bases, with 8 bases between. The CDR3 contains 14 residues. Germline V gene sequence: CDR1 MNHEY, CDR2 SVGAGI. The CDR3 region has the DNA TGTGCCAGCAGTGGACTTTCAGCCAAAAACATTCAGTACTTC. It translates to CASSGLSAKNIQYF.

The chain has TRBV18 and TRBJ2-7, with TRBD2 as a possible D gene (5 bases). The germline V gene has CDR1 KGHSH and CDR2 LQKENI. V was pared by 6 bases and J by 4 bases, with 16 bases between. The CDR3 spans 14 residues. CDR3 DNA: TGTGCCAGCTCCCCCGGGGTTACATCTTACGAGCAGTACTTC. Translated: CASSPGVTSYEQYF.

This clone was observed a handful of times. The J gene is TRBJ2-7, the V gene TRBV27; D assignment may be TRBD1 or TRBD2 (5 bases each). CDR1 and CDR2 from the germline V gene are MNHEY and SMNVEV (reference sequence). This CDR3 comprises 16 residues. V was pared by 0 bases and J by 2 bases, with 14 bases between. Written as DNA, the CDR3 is TGTGCCAGCAGTTTATCGATAGGGACGTTGACCTACGAGCAGTACTTC. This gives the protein CASSLSIGTLTYEQYF.

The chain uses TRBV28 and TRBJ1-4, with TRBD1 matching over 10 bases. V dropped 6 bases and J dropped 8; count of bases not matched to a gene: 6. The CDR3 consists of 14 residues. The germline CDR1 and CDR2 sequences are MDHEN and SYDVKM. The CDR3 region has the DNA TGTGCCAGCAGGGGCGGGACAGGGGTGGAAAAACTGTTTTTT. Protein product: CASRGGTGVEKLFF.

For the CDR3, the DNA is TGTGCCAGCAGTGGTGGAGACACAGATACGCAGTATTTT. Translating gives CASSGGDTDTQYF. This chain joins TRBV6-4 and TRBJ2-3; D is uncertain. This CDR3 is built from 13 residues. The V end was cut by 4 bases, the J end by 2 bases, with 7 bases between. Per the germline V gene, CDR1 is MRHNA and CDR2 is SNTAGT.

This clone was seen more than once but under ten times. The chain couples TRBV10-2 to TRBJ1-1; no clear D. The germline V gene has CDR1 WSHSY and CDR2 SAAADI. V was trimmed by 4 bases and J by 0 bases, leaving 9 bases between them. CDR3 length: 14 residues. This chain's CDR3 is CASSVDRMNTEAFF. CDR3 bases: TGCGCCAGCAGTGTTGATAGAATGAACACTGAAGCTTTCTTT.

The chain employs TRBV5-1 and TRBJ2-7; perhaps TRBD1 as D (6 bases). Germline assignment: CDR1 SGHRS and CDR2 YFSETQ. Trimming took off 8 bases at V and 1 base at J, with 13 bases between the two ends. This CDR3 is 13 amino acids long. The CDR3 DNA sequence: TGCGCCAGTGCGACAGGCCCATCCTACGAGCAGTACTTC. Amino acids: CASATGPSYEQYF.

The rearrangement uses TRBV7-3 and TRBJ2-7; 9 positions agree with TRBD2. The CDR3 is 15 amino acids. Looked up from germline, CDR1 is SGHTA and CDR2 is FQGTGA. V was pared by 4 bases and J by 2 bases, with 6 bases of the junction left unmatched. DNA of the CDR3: TGTGCCAGCAGCTCACGACTAGCGGCTACCTACGAGCAGTACTTC. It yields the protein CASSSRLAATYEQYF.